The 14 T cell receptor beta chains below come from one sample, sequenced in a study of T cells after yellow fever vaccination (dated by TCRdb to between 2018 and 2021). Libraries were prepared through 5' RACE. TCRdb records Illumina NovaSeq 6000 as the sequencer. TCRdb trimmed public reads at Q25 via fastp, called clones via MiXCR and kept in-frame beta chains. Identical CDR3 protein sequences are pooled into one entry, listed with their most common genes and DNA. The sample table records 300,000 to 400,000 distinct CDR3 sequences; approximately 12% of these occur just once. The leading ten clones occupy less than 3.5% of the sample. Read against the paper, the sample's treatment or condition label means: live attenuated yellow fever vaccine strain. The sample here was CD4+ T cells sorted from PBMCs, taken 45 days after the yellow fever booster vaccination. The receptors derive from a man aged 18 to 30 who received the YFV17D yellow fever vaccine.

This rearrangement joins TRBV6-1 to TRBJ1-1; TRBD1 might be the D (6 bases). V dropped 6 bases and J dropped 11 bases, with 13 bases sitting between them. Germline V lookup: CDR1 MNHNS, CDR2 SASEGT. This CDR3 region has 11 residues. The chain's CDR3 is CASRREGVAFF. The CDR3 coding sequence is TGTGCCAGCAGGCGAGAGGGGGTGGCTTTCTTT.

This clonotype was seen a few times. The V and J genes are TRBV25-1 and TRBJ1-2, with unresolved D. This CDR3 has 12 amino acids. Germline V gene data show CDR1 as MGHDK and CDR2 as SYGVNS. Trimming removed 6 bases from V and 4 bases from J, with 9 bases in between. The CDR3 is CASSPGVYGYTF. The CDR3 coding sequence is TGTGCCAGCAGCCCGGGCGTCTATGGCTACACCTTC.

In this sample, this clonotype turned up a few times. This sequence joins TRBV6-2 or TRBV6-3 and TRBJ1-2; D is undetermined. Germline assignment: CDR1 MNHEY and CDR2 SVGEGT. V was pared by 3 bases and J by 8 bases, with 16 bases between. The CDR3 runs 14 residues. The CDR3 DNA reads as TGTGCCAGCAGTTATAACCGATGGGTTGGCGGCTACACCTTC. Residues: CASSYNRWVGGYTF.

The chain carries TRBV12-3 or TRBV12-4 and TRBJ1-1, with no clear D. V gave up 7 bases and J gave up 1 base, with 13 bases separating them. The length of the CDR3 is 14 residues. The CDR3 loop is CASILLRGNTEAFF. CDR3 bases: TGTGCCAGCATTCTCCTCCGGGGGAACACTGAAGCTTTCTTT.

The rearrangement joins TRBV2 to TRBJ2-7; D gene ambiguous. The CDR3 length is 12 residues. Trimming removed 3 bases at V and 10 bases at J, with 13 bases between. The germline gives CDR1 SNHLY, CDR2 FYNNEI. CDR3 residues: CASSDEPIRQYV. The DNA of the CDR3 is TGTGCCAGCAGTGATGAGCCCATCCGACAGTACGTC.

The chain couples TRBV7-3 to TRBJ2-3, with TRBD1 matching 8 bases. This CDR3 region has 14 residues. Trimming took 3 bases from V and 4 from J; bases not matched to a gene: 3. Germline-derived CDR1 and CDR2 are SGHTA and FQGTGA. The CDR3 loop reads CASSFDRGADTQYF. As DNA, the CDR3 is TGTGCCAGCAGCTTTGACAGGGGCGCAGATACGCAGTATTTT.

This clonotype was seen more than once but under ten times. J is TRBJ2-1 and V is TRBV4-2; D is unresolved. CDR1 and CDR2 from the germline V gene are LGHNA and YNFKEQ. The length of the CDR3 is 14 residues. Trimming stripped 1 base from V and 3 bases from J, with 7 bases between. The CDR3 nucleotides read TGTGCCAGCAGCCAAGGGGATCGCTACAATGAGCAGTTCTTC. Protein product: CASSQGDRYNEQFF.

The rearrangement links TRBV28 to TRBJ1-2; D gene uncertain. V was clipped by 6 bases and J by 5 bases, with 7 bases between them. This CDR3 is built from 11 residues. CDR1 and CDR2 (germline): MDHEN, SYDVKM. In DNA form, the CDR3 reads TGTGCCAGCAGAATGGAGTATGGCTACACCTTC. It is translated as CASRMEYGYTF.

This rearrangement joins TRBV5-4 to TRBJ2-7; D is undetermined. This CDR3 region has 14 residues. Germline assignment: CDR1 SGHNT and CDR2 YYREEE (reference sequence). The V gene lost 4 bases and the J gene lost 3 bases, with 14 bases spanning the gap. CDR3 amino acids: CASSPGTLRYEQYF. As DNA, the CDR3 is TGTGCCAGCAGCCCCGGCACCCTCCGCTACGAGCAGTACTTC.

This chain uses TRBV24-1 with TRBJ1-2; TRBD1 agrees at 7 bases. After removal of 5 bases from V and 2 bases from J, the junction contained 10 bases not matched to a gene. The CDR3 contains 16 residues. Germline CDR1 reads KGHDR; CDR2 reads SFDVKD. CDR3 sequence: CATSGVTGDGNYGYTF. CDR3 nucleotides: TGTGCCACCAGTGGGGTCACAGGGGATGGGAACTATGGCTACACCTTC.

Many counts were recorded for this clonotype. The chain recombines TRBV7-9 with TRBJ2-3; D gene uncertain. CDR1 and CDR2 (germline): SEHNR, FQNEAQ (reference sequence). There are 13 residues in the CDR3. V was shortened by 3 bases and J by 4 bases, with 8 bases between the two germline ends. The CDR3 sequence is CASSFMGSDTQYF. In nucleotides, the CDR3 is TGTGCCAGCAGCTTCATGGGGTCAGATACGCAGTATTTT.

This clonotype was seen only a few times. The J gene is TRBJ1-1, the V gene TRBV5-4, with D unclear. The V end lost 2 bases, the J end lost 1 base, and 12 bases lay between the germline ends. The germline V gene encodes CDR1 SGHNT and CDR2 YYREEE (reference sequence). The CDR3 is made up of 15 amino acids. The CDR3 nucleotides read TGTGCCAGCAGCTTACATGGTCGGGGGAACACTGAAGCTTTCTTT. Protein: CASSLHGRGNTEAFF.

The chain combines TRBV6-1 with TRBJ1-5; 7 positions agree with TRBD1. Looked up from germline, CDR1 is MNHNS and CDR2 is SASEGT. The CDR3 spans 15 residues. With 3 bases clipped from V and 6 bases from J, the junction kept 8 bases outside the gene matches. The CDR3 DNA sequence: TGTGCCAGCAGTGACTACAGGGGATACGGTCAGCCCCAGCATTTT. Translated: CASSDYRGYGQPQHF.

This clonotype was detected many times. The chain is built from TRBV23-1 and TRBJ2-2; D gene ambiguous. TRBV23-1 qualifies as an ORF whose function is uncertain. Between the trimmed V and J ends, which lost 2 bases and 7 bases, there was a span of 11 bases. This CDR3 is 14 amino acids long. CDR3: CASSQVRNRGELFF. CDR3 nucleotides: TGCGCCAGCAGTCAAGTCAGGAATCGCGGGGAGCTGTTTTTT.